The sequence of this TCR beta chain was determined in a study of shared clonotypes between healthy human individuals. Negatively enriched CD4+ T cells were divided by CD45RA into naive and memory. The CDR3 loop spans 17 amino acids. Trimming took 5 bases from V and 1 from J; bases not matched to a gene: 11. Germline values: CDR1 SGHRS, CDR2 YFSETQ. How the authors handled the data: Junction-only immunoSEQ data arrived without quality scores, meaning filtering differed. Clones were sequenced by immunoSEQ multiplex PCR, and TCRdb holds only the in-frame ones, with some missing. That table furnishes V, J and clone size, whereas the DNA furnished D and trimming. The table shows 2 million to 2.5 million clones, with around 95% occurring only once.

This chain links TRBV5-1 with TRBJ2-1; 8 positions agree with TRBD2. This receptor was identified in a man in his late teens or twenties in good health. The sequenced sample was naive CD4+ T cells sorted from blood. Subset reported: CD45RA+ positively selected. The CDR3 DNA reads TGCGCCAGCAGACGCTCGGGAGGGCCGGAATCCTACAATGAGCAGTTCTTC. It specifies CASRRSGGPESYNEQFF.